This paragraph reports one TCR beta chain. Its recognized antigen is unknown. Base-call qualities are not available, and no considerably larger clone is one nucleotide away. Other DNA sequences within the sample encode an identical CDR3. The record originates from a study of beta chain features in type 1 diabetes (dated by TCRdb to 2016 to 2019). The study in broad terms: Patients and healthy donors did not differ in mean age, gender distribution, total cell number or subset yield. In the study, recently diagnosed type 1 diabetes patients and matched healthy donors were compared on the TCRB repertoires of their sorted circulating CD4+ T cell subsets. Across all samples, about 110 million sorted cells were examined, and cell number per subset correlated strongly with RNA yield. Whereas all 30 or so donors provided naive and central memory subsets, regulatory and stem cell-like memory subsets were isolated from just 8 patients and about 8 healthy donors.

The entire isolated RNA was reverse transcribed using the High Capacity cDNA Reverse Transcription Kit, and thus expressed TCRB transcripts were sequenced. Deep immunoSEQ sequencing was applied to naive, central memory and regulatory T cell samples, giving an average of roughly 3.5 million total reads per sample. After sorted cells were lysed in RLT buffer, RNA was extracted with DNase-treated RNeasy Micro or Mini kits, with the choice depending on cell number. To prevent cross-contamination, every cell subset was processed on its own, while patient and healthy donor samples were processed together. The immunoSEQ multiplex PCR was used to amplify TCRB sequences from cDNA, generating 87-bp fragments that spanned the CDR3 region. Amplicons were sequenced on the Illumina HiSeq platform. Processing in the source paper ran as follows. PCR bias was corrected computationally using synthetic template baselines, and reads within Hamming distance 2 were collapsed, with unmergeable singletons discarded. Reads were aligned against IMGT to assign V, D and J genes, CDR3 length and insertions or deletions at six rearrangement sites. Within each subset, clonotype counts were normalized to sorted cell number, after which true diversity and Gini coefficients were computed with the tcR R package. The overlap coefficient, calculated on TCRB nucleotide sequences, was used to measure repertoire sharing. Out-of-frame TCRB sequences from naive cells were analyzed to stand in for the pre-selection repertoire. TCRdb provides this immuneACCESS table in a form limited to in-frame rearrangements. Some clones are lacking; in checked studies, under half of them reflect an unresolved V gene, and why the rest are absent is not known. The V and J calls and clone size come from that table; D and trimming were worked out from the DNA. This sample lists roughly 240,000 clones; over 65% were detected once. The ten top clones hold 0.053% of the sample.

Summary of the overall study and its limitations: Naive, central memory and regulatory TCRB repertoires appeared more similar among patients than among healthy donors. Sequencing cDNA rather than genomic DNA could over-represent highly expressing activated cells, although activation and CD3 levels did not differ between groups. HLA sub-analyses involved small numbers of individuals, so any influence of HLA type on TCRB rearrangement remained unresolved. Type 1 diabetes patients showed a moderate but significant shortening of TCRB CDR3 length in all four CD4+ subsets. At VDJ recombination sites, patients with type 1 diabetes made fewer insertions and deleted more nucleotides, a pattern implying thymic rearrangement abnormalities. PCR may preferentially amplify shorter templates, but because patient and control samples were amplified and corrected together, any resulting skew would affect both groups equally.

From each donor, a single peripheral blood sample of about 120 mL on average was drawn into heparinised tubes. Using a panel that included CD45RO, CCR7, CD25, CD127, CD95 and CD27, naive, central memory, regulatory and stem cell-like memory CD4+ T cells were sorted on a BD FACSAria II. A purity above 95% was achieved for all sorted populations. Right away, PBMCs were isolated by Lymphoprep density gradient centrifugation and were stained directly, with no culture step. So that batch effects would be minimized, each experiment stained and sorted samples in pairs, pairing one healthy donor with one patient. CDR1 and CDR2, per the germline V gene, are KGHSH and LQKENI. The CDR3 spans 11 residues, from the cysteine through the phenylalanine. CDR3 DNA only is kept here, 33 bases in frame from base 1. V sheds 2 bases and J sheds 9 bases, leaving 5 bases between their ends.

The clonotype originates from a man aged 25-45 years in good health. Sequenced: naive CD4+ T cells from blood. Explained via the paper, the cell subset or site label denotes: true naive CD4+ T cells. The sequence is built from TRBV18 and TRBJ2-1; the D match is possibly TRBD1 or TRBD2, with 5 bases aligned in each. The DNA sequence is given as TGTGCCAGCTCACCAGGGGGTGAGCAGTTCTTC. It specifies CASSPGGEQFF.